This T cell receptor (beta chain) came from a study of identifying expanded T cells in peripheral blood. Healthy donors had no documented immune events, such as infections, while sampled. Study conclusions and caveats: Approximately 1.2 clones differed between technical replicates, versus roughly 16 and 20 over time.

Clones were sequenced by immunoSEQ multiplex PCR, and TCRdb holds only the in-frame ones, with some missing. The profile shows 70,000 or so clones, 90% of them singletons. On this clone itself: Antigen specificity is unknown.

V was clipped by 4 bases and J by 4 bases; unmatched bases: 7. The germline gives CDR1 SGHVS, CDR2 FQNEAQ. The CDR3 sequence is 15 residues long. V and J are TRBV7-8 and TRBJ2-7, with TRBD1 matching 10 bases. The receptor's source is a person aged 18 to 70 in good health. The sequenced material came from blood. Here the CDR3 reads CASSSLGDRGYEQYF. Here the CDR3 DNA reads TGTGCCAGCAGCTCCCTCGGGGACAGGGGATACGAGCAGTACTTC. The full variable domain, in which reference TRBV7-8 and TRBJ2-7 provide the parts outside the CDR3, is GAGVSQSPRYKVAKRGQDVALRCDPISGHVSLFWYQQALGQGPEFLTYFQNEAQLDKSGLPSDRFFAERPEGSVSTLKIQRTQQEDSAVYLCASSSLGDRGYEQYFGPGTRLTVT.